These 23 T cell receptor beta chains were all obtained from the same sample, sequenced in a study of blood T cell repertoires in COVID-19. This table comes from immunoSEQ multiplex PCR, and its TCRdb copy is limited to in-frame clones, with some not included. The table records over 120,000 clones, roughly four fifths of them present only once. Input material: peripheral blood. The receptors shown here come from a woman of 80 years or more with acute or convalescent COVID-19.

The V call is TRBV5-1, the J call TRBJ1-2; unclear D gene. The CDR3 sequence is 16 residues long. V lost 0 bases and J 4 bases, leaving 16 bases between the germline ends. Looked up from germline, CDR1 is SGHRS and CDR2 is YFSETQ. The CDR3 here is CASSLASQREVYGYTF. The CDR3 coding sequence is TGCGCCAGCAGCTTGGCCAGTCAGCGAGAAGTCTATGGCTACACCTTC.

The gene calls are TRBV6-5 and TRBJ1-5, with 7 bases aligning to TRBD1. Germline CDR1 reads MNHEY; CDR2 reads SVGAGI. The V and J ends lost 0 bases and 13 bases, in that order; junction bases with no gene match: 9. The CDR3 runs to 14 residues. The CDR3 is CASSYSMSTGPQHF. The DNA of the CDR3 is TGTGCCAGCAGTTACTCAATGTCGACAGGGCCTCAGCATTTT.

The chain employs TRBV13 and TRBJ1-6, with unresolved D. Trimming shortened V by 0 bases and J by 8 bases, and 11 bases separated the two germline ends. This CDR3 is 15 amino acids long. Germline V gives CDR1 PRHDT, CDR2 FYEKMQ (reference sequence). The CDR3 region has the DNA TGTGCCAGCAGCTTAGGGGCTGCAACCGATTCACCCCTCCACTTT. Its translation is CASSLGAATDSPLHF.

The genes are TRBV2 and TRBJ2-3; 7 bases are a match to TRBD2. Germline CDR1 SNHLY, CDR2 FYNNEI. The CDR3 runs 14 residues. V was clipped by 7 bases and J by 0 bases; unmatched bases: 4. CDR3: CASKGGSSTDTQYF. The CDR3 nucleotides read TGTGCCAGCAAGGGCGGGAGTAGCACAGATACGCAGTATTTT.

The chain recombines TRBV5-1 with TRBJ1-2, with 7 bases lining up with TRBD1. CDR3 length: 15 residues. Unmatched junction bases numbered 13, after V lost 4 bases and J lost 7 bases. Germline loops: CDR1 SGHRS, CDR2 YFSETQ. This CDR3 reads CASSTMTGTSSGYTF. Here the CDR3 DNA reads TGCGCCAGCAGCACGATGACAGGGACTTCGAGTGGCTACACCTTC.

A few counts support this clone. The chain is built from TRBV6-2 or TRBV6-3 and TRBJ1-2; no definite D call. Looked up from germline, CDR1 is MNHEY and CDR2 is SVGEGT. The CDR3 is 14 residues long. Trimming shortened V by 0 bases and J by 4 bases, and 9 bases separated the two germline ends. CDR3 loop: CASSYSRGPYGYTF. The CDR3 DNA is TGTGCCAGCAGTTACTCGAGAGGGCCCTATGGCTACACCTTC.

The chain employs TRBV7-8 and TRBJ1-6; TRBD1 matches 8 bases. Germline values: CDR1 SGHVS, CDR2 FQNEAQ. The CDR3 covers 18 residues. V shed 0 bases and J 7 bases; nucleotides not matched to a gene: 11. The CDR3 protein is CASSLARQGARWNSPLHF. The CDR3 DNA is TGTGCCAGCAGCTTAGCACGTCAGGGGGCGAGGTGGAATTCACCCCTCCACTTT.

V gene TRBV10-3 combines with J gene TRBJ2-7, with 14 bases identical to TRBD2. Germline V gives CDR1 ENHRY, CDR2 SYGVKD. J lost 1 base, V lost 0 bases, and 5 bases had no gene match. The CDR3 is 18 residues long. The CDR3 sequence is CAISESFGTSGGSYEQYF. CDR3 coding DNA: TGTGCCATCAGTGAGTCATTTGGGACTAGCGGGGGATCCTACGAGCAGTACTTC.

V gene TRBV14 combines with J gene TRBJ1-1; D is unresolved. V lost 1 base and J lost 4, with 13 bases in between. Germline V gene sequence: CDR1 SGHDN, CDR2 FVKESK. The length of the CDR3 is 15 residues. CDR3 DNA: TGTGCCAGCAGCCAAGCTCTGGGGAGCGCCACTGAAGCTTTCTTT. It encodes CASSQALGSATEAFF.

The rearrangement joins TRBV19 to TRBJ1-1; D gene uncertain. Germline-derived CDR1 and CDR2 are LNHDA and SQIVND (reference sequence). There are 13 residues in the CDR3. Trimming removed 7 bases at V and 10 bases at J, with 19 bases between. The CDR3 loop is CASTLSGNSRAFF. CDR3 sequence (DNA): TGTGCCAGTACCTTAAGCGGAAATAGTAGAGCTTTCTTT.

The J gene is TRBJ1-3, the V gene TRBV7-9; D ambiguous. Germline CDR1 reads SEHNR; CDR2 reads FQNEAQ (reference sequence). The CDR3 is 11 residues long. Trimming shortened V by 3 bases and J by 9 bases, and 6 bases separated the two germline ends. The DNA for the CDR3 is TGTGCCAGCAGCTTCTCCGGCACCATATATTTT. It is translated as CASSFSGTIYF.

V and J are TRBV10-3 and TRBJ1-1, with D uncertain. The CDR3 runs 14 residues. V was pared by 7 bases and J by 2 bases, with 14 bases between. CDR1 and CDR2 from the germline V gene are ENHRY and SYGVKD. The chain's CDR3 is CAIMSSPGNTEAFF. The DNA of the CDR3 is TGTGCCATCATGTCCTCGCCGGGAAACACTGAAGCTTTCTTT.

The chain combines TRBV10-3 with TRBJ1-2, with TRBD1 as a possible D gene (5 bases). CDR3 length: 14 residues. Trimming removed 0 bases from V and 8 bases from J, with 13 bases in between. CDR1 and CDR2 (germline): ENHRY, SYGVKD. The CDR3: CAISESWGDRGYTF. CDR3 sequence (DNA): TGTGCCATCAGTGAGTCGTGGGGCGATCGAGGCTACACCTTC.

CDR3 residues: CASSLPGQAHYGYTF. CDR3 sequence (DNA): TGTGCCAGCAGCTTGCCGGGACAGGCCCACTATGGCTACACCTTC. The chain has TRBV5-4 and TRBJ1-2, with 8 bases that match TRBD1. The CDR3 runs 15 residues. Germline loops: CDR1 SGHNT, CDR2 YYREEE (reference sequence). V was pared by 1 base and J by 3 bases, with 5 bases of the junction left unmatched.

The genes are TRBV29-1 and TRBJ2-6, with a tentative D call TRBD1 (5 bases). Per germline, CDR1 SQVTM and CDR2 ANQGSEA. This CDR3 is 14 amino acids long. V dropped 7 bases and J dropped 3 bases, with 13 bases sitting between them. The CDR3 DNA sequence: TGCAGCGCCGACCCAGGGCGTGGGGCCAACGTCCTGACTTTC. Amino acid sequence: CSADPGRGANVLTF.

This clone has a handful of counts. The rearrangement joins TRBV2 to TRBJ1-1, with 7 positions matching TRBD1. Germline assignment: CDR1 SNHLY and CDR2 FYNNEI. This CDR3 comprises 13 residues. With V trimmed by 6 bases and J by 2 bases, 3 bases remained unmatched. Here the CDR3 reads CASRGDRNTEAFF. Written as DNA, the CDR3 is TGTGCCAGCAGAGGGGACAGAAACACTGAAGCTTTCTTT.

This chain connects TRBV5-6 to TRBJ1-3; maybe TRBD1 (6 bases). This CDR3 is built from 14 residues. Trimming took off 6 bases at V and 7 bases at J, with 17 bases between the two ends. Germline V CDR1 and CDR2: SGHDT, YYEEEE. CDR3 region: CASTPPPGGNTIYF. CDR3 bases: TGTGCCAGCACCCCGCCCCCGGGGGGCAACACCATATATTTT.

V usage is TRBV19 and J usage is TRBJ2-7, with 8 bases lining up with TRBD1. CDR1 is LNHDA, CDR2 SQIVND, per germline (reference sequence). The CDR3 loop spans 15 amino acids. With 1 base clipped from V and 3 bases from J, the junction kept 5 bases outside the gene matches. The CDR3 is CASSIGQGTRYEQYF. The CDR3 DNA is TGTGCCAGTAGTATAGGACAGGGGACCCGCTACGAGCAGTACTTC. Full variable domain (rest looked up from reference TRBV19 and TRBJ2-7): DGGITQSPKYLFRKEGQNVTLSCEQNLNHDAMYWYRQDPGQGLRLIYYSQIVNDFQKGDIAEGYSVSREKKESFPLTVTSAQKNPTAFYLCASSIGQGTRYEQYFGPGTRLTVT.

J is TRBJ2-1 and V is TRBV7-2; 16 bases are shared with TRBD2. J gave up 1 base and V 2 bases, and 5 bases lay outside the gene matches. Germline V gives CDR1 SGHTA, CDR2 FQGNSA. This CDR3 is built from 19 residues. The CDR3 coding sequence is TGTGCCAGCAGCTTATCGGGACTAGCGGGGGGGATATCCTACAATGAGCAGTTCTTC. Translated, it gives CASSLSGLAGGISYNEQFF.

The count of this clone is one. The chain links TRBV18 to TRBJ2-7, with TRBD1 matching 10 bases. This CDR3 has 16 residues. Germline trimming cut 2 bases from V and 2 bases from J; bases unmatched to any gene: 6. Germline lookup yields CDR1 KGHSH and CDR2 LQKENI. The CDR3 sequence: CASSPFGTGATYEQYF. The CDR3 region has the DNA TGTGCCAGCTCACCATTTGGGACAGGGGCCACCTACGAGCAGTACTTC.

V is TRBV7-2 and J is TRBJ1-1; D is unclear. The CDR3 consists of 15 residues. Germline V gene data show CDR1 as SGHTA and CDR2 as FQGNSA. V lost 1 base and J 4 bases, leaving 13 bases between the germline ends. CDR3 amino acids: CASSLDGHEGTEAFF. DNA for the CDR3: TGTGCCAGCAGCTTAGATGGTCATGAGGGCACTGAAGCTTTCTTT. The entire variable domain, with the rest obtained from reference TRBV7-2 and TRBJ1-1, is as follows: GAGVSQSPSNKVTEKGKDVELRCDPISGHTALYWYRQSLGQGLEFLIYFQGNSAPDKSGLPSDRFSAERTGGSVSTLTIQRTQQEDSAVYLCASSLDGHEGTEAFFGQGTRLTVV.

CDR3 nucleotides: TGCGCCAGCAGAAAGGGACAGGGGGCAGAGACCCAGTACTTC. This sequence encodes CASRKGQGAETQYF. J is TRBJ2-5 and V is TRBV5-1; 12 bases fit TRBD1. J was trimmed by 4 bases and V by 5 bases; bases with no gene match: 3. CDR1 SGHRS and CDR2 YFSETQ come from the germline V gene. There are 14 residues in the CDR3.

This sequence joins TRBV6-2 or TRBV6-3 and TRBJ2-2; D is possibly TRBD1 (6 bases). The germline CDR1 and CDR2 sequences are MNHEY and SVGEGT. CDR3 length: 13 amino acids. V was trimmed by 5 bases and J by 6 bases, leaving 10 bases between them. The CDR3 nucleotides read TGTGCCAGCAGTCTACAGGGATCCGGGGAGCTGTTTTTT. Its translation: CASSLQGSGELFF.